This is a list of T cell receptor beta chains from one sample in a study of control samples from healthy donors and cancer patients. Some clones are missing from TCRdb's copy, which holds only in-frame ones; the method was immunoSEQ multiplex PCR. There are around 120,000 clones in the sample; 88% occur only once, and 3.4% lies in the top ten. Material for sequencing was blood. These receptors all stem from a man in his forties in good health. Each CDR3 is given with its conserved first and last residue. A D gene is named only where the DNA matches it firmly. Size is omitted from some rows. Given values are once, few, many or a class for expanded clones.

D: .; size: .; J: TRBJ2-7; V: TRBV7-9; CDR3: CASSFPGFYEQYF; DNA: TGTGCCAGCAGCTTCCCAGGTTTCTACGAGCAGTACTTC
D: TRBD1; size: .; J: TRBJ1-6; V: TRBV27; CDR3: CASSSDRAHNSPLHF; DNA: TGTGCCAGCAGTTCAGACAGGGCCCATAATTCACCCCTCCACTTT
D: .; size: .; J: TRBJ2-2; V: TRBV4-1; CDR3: CASSPMGRVSTGELFF; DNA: TGCGCCAGCAGCCCCATGGGCAGGGTATCTACCGGGGAGCTGTTTTTT
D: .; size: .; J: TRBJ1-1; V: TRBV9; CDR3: CASSVATDPYEAFF; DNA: TGTGCCAGCAGCGTAGCGACAGATCCTTACGAAGCTTTCTTT
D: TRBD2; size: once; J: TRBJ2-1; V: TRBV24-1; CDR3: CATSANSGGYNEQFF; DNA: TGTGCCACCAGTGCCAATAGCGGGGGTTACAATGAGCAGTTCTTC
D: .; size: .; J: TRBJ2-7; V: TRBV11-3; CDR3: CASSDEYEQYF; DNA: TGTGCCAGCAGCGATGAGTACGAGCAGTACTTC
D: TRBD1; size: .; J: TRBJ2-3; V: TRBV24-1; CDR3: CATSDPGQGRWTDTQYF; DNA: TGTGCCACCAGTGATCCGGGACAGGGACGTTGGACAGATACGCAGTATTTT
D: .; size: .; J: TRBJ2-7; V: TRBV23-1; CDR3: CASSQHEHPFKPYEQYF; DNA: TGCGCCAGCAGTCAACATGAACACCCCTTCAAACCCTACGAACAGTACTTC
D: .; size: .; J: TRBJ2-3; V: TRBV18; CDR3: CASSPAVGGVTDTQYF; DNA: TGTGCCAGCTCACCAGCGGTGGGCGGGGTGACAGATACGCAGTATTTT
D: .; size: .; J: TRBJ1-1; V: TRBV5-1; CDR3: CASRPSGTNTEAFF; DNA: TGCGCCAGCAGACCTTCGGGGACGAACACTGAAGCTTTCTTT
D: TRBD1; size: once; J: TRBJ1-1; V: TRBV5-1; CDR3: CASSSNRGRTEAFF; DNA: TGCGCCAGCAGCTCGAACAGGGGAAGGACTGAAGCTTTCTTT
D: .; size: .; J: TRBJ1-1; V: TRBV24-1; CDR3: CATSDTGQNTEAFF; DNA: TGTGCCACCAGTGATACAGGACAAAACACTGAAGCTTTCTTT
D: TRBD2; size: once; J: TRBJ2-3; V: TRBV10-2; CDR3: CASRLAGASTDTQYF; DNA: TGCGCCAGCAGACTAGCGGGGGCCAGCACAGATACGCAGTATTTT
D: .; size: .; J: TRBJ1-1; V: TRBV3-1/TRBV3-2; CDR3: CASSPRGGTEAFF; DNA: TGTGCCAGCAGCCCCCGGGGGGGCACTGAAGCTTTCTTT
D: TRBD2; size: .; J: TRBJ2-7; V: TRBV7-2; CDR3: CASTLNPASGSYEQYF; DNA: TGTGCCAGCACCCTCAACCCAGCTAGCGGGTCCTACGAGCAGTACTTC
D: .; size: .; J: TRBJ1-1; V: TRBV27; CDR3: CASVLHLNTEAFF; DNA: TGTGCCAGCGTATTGCACCTGAACACTGAAGCTTTCTTT
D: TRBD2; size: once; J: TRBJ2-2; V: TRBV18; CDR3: CASSPTGGARTGELFF; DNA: TGTGCCAGCTCACCAACCGGGGGGGCACGGACCGGGGAGCTGTTTTTT